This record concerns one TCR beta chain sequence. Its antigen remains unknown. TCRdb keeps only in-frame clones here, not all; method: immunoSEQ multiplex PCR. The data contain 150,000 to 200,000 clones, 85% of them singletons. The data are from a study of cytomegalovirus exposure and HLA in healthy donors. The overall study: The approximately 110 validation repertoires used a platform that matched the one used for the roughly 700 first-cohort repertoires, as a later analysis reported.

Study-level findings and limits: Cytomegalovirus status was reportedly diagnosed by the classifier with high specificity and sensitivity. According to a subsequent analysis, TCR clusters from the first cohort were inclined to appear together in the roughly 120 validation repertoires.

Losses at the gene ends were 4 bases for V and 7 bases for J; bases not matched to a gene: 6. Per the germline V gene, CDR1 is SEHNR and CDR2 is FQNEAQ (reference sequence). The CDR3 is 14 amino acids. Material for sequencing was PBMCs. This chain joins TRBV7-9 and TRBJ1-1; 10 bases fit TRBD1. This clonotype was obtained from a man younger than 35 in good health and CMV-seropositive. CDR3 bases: TGTGCCAGCAGCTCCGGACAGGGGGGTGGTGAAGCTTTCTTT. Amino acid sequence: CASSSGQGGGEAFF.